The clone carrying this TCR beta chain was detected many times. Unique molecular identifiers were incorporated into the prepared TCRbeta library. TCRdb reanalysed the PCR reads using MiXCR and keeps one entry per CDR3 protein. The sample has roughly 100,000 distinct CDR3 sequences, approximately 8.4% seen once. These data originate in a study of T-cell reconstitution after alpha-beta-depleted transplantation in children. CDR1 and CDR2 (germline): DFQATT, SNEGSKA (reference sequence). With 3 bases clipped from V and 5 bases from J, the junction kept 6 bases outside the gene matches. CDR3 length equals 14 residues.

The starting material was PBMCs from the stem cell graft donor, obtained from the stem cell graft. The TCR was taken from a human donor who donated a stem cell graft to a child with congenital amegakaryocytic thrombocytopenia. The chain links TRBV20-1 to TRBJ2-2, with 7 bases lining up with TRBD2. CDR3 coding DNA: TGCAGTGCTAGGTCCGGACTAGGGACCGGGGAGCTGTTTTTT. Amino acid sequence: CSARSGLGTGELFF.